This TCR beta chain was sequenced in a study of T cell repertoires in cytomegalovirus infection (dated by TCRdb to about 2019). In terms of the full investigation: The peptide stimulations were aimed at well-studied HLA-B-restricted epitopes as well as recently identified HLA-C-restricted CMV epitopes, whose presentation resists viral immunomodulation. Donor HLA type was relevant to the analysis, because carriage of CMV infection together with the matching HLA type was indicated by public TCR beta signatures. Findings and caveats that apply to the study as a whole: In both this cohort and an independent roughly 350-donor cohort, the cumulative frequency of public TCR beta family members distinguished carriers of CMV infection plus the relevant HLA type. The ex vivo response was dominated by HLA-C-restricted CMV-specific TCR beta clonotypes, which also provided the single most frequent clonotype in two of eight donors.

Sequencing instrument: Illumina HiSeq 1500. TCRdb reran the public reads through fastp at Q25 and MiXCR, keeping productive beta chains. Entries that share a CDR3 protein sequence are merged under the most common genes and DNA. Within this sample are about 270,000 distinct CDR3 sequences, with 20% to 25% of them counted one time only. The ten biggest clones cover about 21% of the sample. The treatment or condition label, read with the paper, signifies: in vitro stimulation with specific CMV peptide epitopes to enrich CMV-specific T cells. Trimming takes 0 bases from V and 2 bases from J, and the germline ends sit 12 bases apart. Based on the germline V gene (reference sequence), the CDR1 and CDR2 sequences are GTSNPN and SVGIG. The CDR3 spans 15 residues, from the cysteine through the phenylalanine. CDR3 DNA only is kept here, 45 bases in frame from base 1. As for this clonotype: Its binding antigen is unknown. No much larger clone exists at a distance of one base, and base qualities are not known.

The clonotype comes from a human donor in good health (CMV status not recorded). Some clones in this sample may be carry-over from other donors' samples. The V and J segments used are TRBV30 and TRBJ2-3; TRBD1 is perhaps the D gene, given 6 matching bases. Sequenced material: cultured PBMCs, taken from culture after CMV antigen stimulation. The DNA is TGTGCCTGGAGTGTACCAGGGGTCTACACAGATACGCAGTATTTT. Translated, this is CAWSVPGVYTDTQYF. The full variable domain, with segments outside the CDR3 supplied by the reference TRBV30 and TRBJ2-3 proteins, appears as SQTIHQWPATLVQPVGSPLSLECTVEGTSNPNLYWYRQAAGRGLQLLFYSVGIGQISSEVPQNLSASRPQDRQFILSSKKLLLSDSGFYLCAWSVPGVYTDTQYFGPGTRLTVL.